Listed here is a single T cell receptor beta chain. What it recognizes is unknown. This sample is drawn from a study of shared clonotypes between healthy human individuals. Study-wide results and caveats: Relative to their counterparts shared across all four donors, non-shared clonotypes exhibited diminished generation probabilities.

The V segment lost 7 bases and the J segment 0 bases; nucleotides outside the gene matches: 5. The CDR3 covers 14 residues. Germline loops: CDR1 LNHDA, CDR2 SQIVND (reference sequence). Produced via immunoSEQ multiplex PCR; TCRdb's table is partial and in-frame only. The data hold some 2.1 million clones, with around 95% observed a single time. The chain carries TRBV19 and TRBJ1-1; 7 bases map to TRBD1. The sequence derives from a man between 18 and 35 years old in good health. Sequencing input: naive CD4+ T cells sorted from blood. The subset: CD45RA+ positively selected. As DNA, the CDR3 is TGTGCCAGTATTACGACAGGGCTGAACACTGAAGCTTTCTTT. Its protein product is CASITTGLNTEAFF. The full variable domain, in which reference TRBV19 and TRBJ1-1 provide the parts outside the CDR3, is DGGITQSPKYLFRKEGQNVTLSCEQNLNHDAMYWYRQDPGQGLRLIYYSQIVNDFQKGDIAEGYSVSREKKESFPLTVTSAQKNPTAFYLCASITTGLNTEAFFGQGTRLTVV.